The 21 T cell receptor beta chains below were found in one sample sequenced in a study of cytomegalovirus exposure and HLA in healthy donors (dated by TCRdb to the late 2010s). The library was obtained by the immunoSEQ multiplex PCR assay. The multiplex PCR relied on a mix of 60 forward primers for TCR Vbeta segments and 13 reverse primers for TCR Jbeta segments. This is the immuneACCESS table as TCRdb keeps it, with only in-frame sequences that have V and J called. A part of the clones is gone; compared with another copy, unresolved V genes explain less than half, and the rest is unexplained. Within this sample are around 160,000 clones, with around three quarters of them counted one time only. The top ten constitute around 3% of the sample. The sample comprised PBMCs. The receptors originated from a man aged 35 to 55 in good health and CMV-seropositive.

The J gene is TRBJ2-1, the V gene TRBV19, with TRBD1 identical over 11 bases. This CDR3 has 17 residues. Germline V CDR1 and CDR2: LNHDA, SQIVND (reference sequence). V lost 3 bases and J lost 4; bases outside the gene matches: 8. The CDR3 region is CASSISGTGGRYNEQFF. CDR3 DNA sequence: TGTGCCAGTAGTATCTCTGGGACAGGGGGGAGGTACAATGAGCAGTTCTTC.

The rearrangement joins TRBV5-6 to TRBJ1-2; TRBD1 might be the D (6 bases). The CDR3 spans 15 residues. Trimming took off 4 bases at V and 0 bases at J, with 13 bases between the two ends. Germline-derived CDR1 and CDR2 are SGHDT and YYEEEE. CDR3: CASSPGHLTNYGYTF. The DNA of the CDR3 is TGTGCCAGCAGCCCGGGACACCTCACTAACTATGGCTACACCTTC. Full variable domain (missing parts from reference TRBV5-6 and TRBJ1-2): DAGVTQSPTHLIKTRGQQVTLRCSPKSGHDTVSWYQQALGQGPQFIFQYYEEEERQRGNFPDRFSGHQFPNYSSELNVNALLLGDSALYLCASSPGHLTNYGYTFGSGTRLTVV.

This rearrangement joins TRBV7-2 to TRBJ1-4; TRBD1 agrees at 10 bases. Germline V gene lookup returns CDR1 SGHTA and CDR2 FQGNSA. CDR3 length: 14 residues. The ends lost 5 bases at V and 8 bases at J; junction bases unmatched: 5. CDR3 nucleotide sequence: TGTGCCAGCAGCAGGGACAGGGGTCACGAAAAACTGTTTTTT. It codes for CASSRDRGHEKLFF.

V is TRBV6-5 and J is TRBJ1-5; TRBD1 is a possible D gene (5 bases). Germline V gene lookup returns CDR1 MNHEY and CDR2 SVGAGI. CDR3 length: 14 amino acids. Trimming removed 0 bases at V and 9 bases at J, with 12 bases between. The CDR3: CASSYSPGLGPQHF. CDR3 in DNA: TGTGCCAGCAGTTACTCGCCAGGGCTCGGGCCCCAGCATTTT.

This clone was counted a single time. The genes are TRBV6-1 and TRBJ2-5; the D gene is possibly TRBD2 (6 bases). Germline assignment: CDR1 MNHNS and CDR2 SASEGT. This CDR3 region has 12 residues. Trimming removed 5 bases from V and 5 bases from J, with 9 bases in between. The CDR3 region is CASSTSSETQYF. Here the CDR3 DNA reads TGTGCCAGCAGTACTAGCTCGGAGACCCAGTACTTC.

This chain links TRBV7-6 with TRBJ2-3; 7 bases match TRBD1. The junction had 9 bases not matched to a gene; V was cut back by 3 bases and J by 3 bases. CDR3 length: 16 residues. The germline V gene encodes CDR1 SGHVS and CDR2 FNYEAQ. For the CDR3, the DNA is TGTGCCAGCAGCTTGGGGCTCGGACAGGCAACAGATACGCAGTATTTT. Its translation is CASSLGLGQATDTQYF.

This clone was recorded only once. This rearrangement joins TRBV4-2 to TRBJ1-5, with 7 positions matching TRBD1. CDR1 LGHNA and CDR2 YNFKEQ come from the germline V gene. The V segment lost 0 bases and the J segment 6 bases; nucleotides outside the gene matches: 14. CDR3 length: 18 residues. CDR3 nucleotides: TGTGCCAGCAGCCAAGATTACAGGGGCAGCGTGGGCACTCAGCCCCAGCATTTT. It translates to CASSQDYRGSVGTQPQHF.

This clone was seen a single time. The chain employs TRBV19 and TRBJ1-2; D is ambiguous. Germline assignment: CDR1 LNHDA and CDR2 SQIVND (reference sequence). The V end was cut by 4 bases, the J end by 4 bases, with 13 bases between. This CDR3 has 14 residues. CDR3 DNA sequence: TGTGCCAGTAGTAGGCAGGTTACGAGCTATGGCTACACCTTC. Translating gives CASSRQVTSYGYTF.

Only a few counts were recorded for this clone. This chain connects TRBV6-5 to TRBJ1-2, with 7 nucleotides matching TRBD1. V lost 0 bases and J lost 4; bases outside the gene matches: 2. In germline, CDR1 is MNHEY, CDR2 SVGAGI. There are 14 residues in the CDR3. CDR3 nucleotide sequence: TGTGCCAGCAGTTACTCGGGACAGCGCTATGGCTACACCTTC. It codes for CASSYSGQRYGYTF.

The chain couples TRBV14 to TRBJ1-2; D is possibly TRBD1 (6 bases). The V gene's germline CDR1 is SGHDN and CDR2 FVKESK. Trimming removed 5 bases from V and 4 bases from J, with 17 bases in between. This CDR3 comprises 15 residues. CDR3 bases: TGTGCCAGCAGCTTTCAGGGGTTATACGGCTATGGCTACACCTTC. It yields the protein CASSFQGLYGYGYTF.

The chain couples TRBV6-1 to TRBJ2-7; D is possibly TRBD1 (6 bases). V was pared by 0 bases and J by 2 bases, with 17 bases between. The germline CDR1 and CDR2 sequences are MNHNS and SASEGT. CDR3 length equals 17 residues. The CDR3 protein is CASSEAWRSGVPYEQYF. CDR3 sequence (DNA): TGTGCCAGCAGTGAAGCGTGGAGGTCAGGGGTCCCCTACGAGCAGTACTTC.

V and J are TRBV7-6 and TRBJ2-5, with D possibly matching TRBD2 (7 bases). Between the trimmed V and J ends, which lost 2 bases and 4 bases, there was a span of 14 bases. This CDR3 spans 15 amino acids. CDR1 and CDR2 (germline): SGHVS, FNYEAQ. The DNA of the CDR3 is TGTGCCAGCAGCTTATCTAGCGGACAGCGAGAGACCCAGTACTTC. Amino acid sequence: CASSLSSGQRETQYF.

The chain links TRBV6-5 to TRBJ2-7; TRBD1 matches at 9 bases. With V trimmed by 0 bases and J by 4 bases, 1 base remained unmatched. CDR3 length: 14 amino acids. Looked up from germline, CDR1 is MNHEY and CDR2 is SVGAGI. CDR3 in amino acids: CASSYSGQGYEQYF. The CDR3 DNA is TGTGCCAGCAGTTACTCGGGACAGGGATACGAGCAGTACTTC.

J is TRBJ1-1 and V is TRBV27, with 7 bases matching TRBD1. The CDR3 contains 17 residues. Unmatched junction bases numbered 14, after V lost 6 bases and J lost 1 base. Germline loops: CDR1 MNHEY, CDR2 SMNVEV (reference sequence). As DNA, the CDR3 is TGTGCCAGCAGGGGCCTCCGGGACAGACGTTCGAACACTGAAGCTTTCTTT. It yields the protein CASRGLRDRRSNTEAFF.

CDR3 amino acids: CASSDQATDTQYF. The CDR3 DNA reads as TGTGCCAGCAGTGACCAGGCCACAGATACGCAGTATTTT. The chain is built from TRBV6-4 and TRBJ2-3; D ambiguous. The germline CDR1 and CDR2 sequences are MRHNA and SNTAGT. This CDR3 contains 13 residues. Deletions cut 2 bases from V and 2 bases from J, with 5 bases between.

The V and J genes are TRBV2 and TRBJ2-1, with 9 bases matching TRBD1. CDR3 length: 16 amino acids. V trimming: 7 bases; J trimming: 7 bases; junction bases outside the gene matches: 14. CDR1 is SNHLY and CDR2 is FYNNEI in the germline V gene. The CDR3 DNA reads TGTGCCAGCACGAGGAGGGACAGGGTTACGGTGAATGAGCAGTTCTTC. Translated, it gives CASTRRDRVTVNEQFF.

This clone was seen more than once but under ten times. The chain links TRBV7-9 to TRBJ2-5; 8 nucleotides line up with TRBD1. The J call is doubtful: the DNA matches TRBJ2-7 better. The germline gives CDR1 SEHNR, CDR2 FQNEAQ (reference sequence). This CDR3 has 17 amino acids. The CDR3 bases are TGTGCCAGCAGCTTCGGACAGGGATCCATACCTACCTACGAGCAGTACTTC. It yields the protein CASSFGQGSIPTYEQYF.

Worth noting for this clone: The junction departs from germline at one end; a sequencing error may be responsible. The gene calls are TRBV10-3 and TRBJ2-5; 10 nucleotides align to TRBD2. Germline loops: CDR1 ENHRY, CDR2 SYGVKD. This CDR3 contains 14 residues. DNA of the CDR3: TGTGCCAGCAGTTCAGCGGGAGGGGGGGAGACCCAGTACTTC. This translates into CASSSAGGGETQYF.

The rearrangement uses TRBV6-5 and TRBJ2-1; no clear D. The CDR3 has 13 residues. Deletions cut 2 bases from V and 7 bases from J, with 9 bases between. Germline lookup yields CDR1 MNHEY and CDR2 SVGAGI. CDR3 in amino acids: CASSYPPGNEQFF. The CDR3 DNA follows: TGTGCCAGCAGTTACCCGCCGGGTAATGAGCAGTTCTTC.

V gene TRBV4-1 combines with J gene TRBJ1-2, with D perhaps matching TRBD1 (5 bases). The CDR3 loop spans 13 amino acids. V lost 1 base to trimming and J lost 5 bases, with 8 bases between them. Germline CDR1 MGHRA, CDR2 YSYEKL. CDR3 sequence reads: CASSQGDSYGYTF. DNA for the CDR3: TGCGCCAGCAGCCAAGGGGACTCATATGGCTACACCTTC.

The chain has TRBV18 and TRBJ1-5, with D perhaps TRBD1 (5 bases). From germline, CDR1 is KGHSH and CDR2 LQKENI. V shed 4 bases and J shed 3 bases, with 13 bases lying between them. The CDR3 has 15 residues. CDR3: CASSRGTGSNQPQHF. Here the CDR3 DNA reads TGTGCCAGCTCACGGGGTACAGGCTCCAATCAGCCCCAGCATTTT. Supplemented by reference TRBV18 and TRBJ1-5, the full variable domain reads NAGVMQNPRHLVRRRGQEARLRCSPMKGHSHVYWYRQLPEEGLKFMVYLQKENIIDESGMPKERFSAEFPKEGPSILRIQQVVRGDSAAYFCASSRGTGSNQPQHFGDGTRLSIL.